Shown below are 10 T cell receptor beta chains from a single sample sequenced in a study of cytomegalovirus exposure and HLA in healthy donors. Both 60 Vbeta primers and 13 Jbeta primers went into the PCR. Clones were sequenced by immunoSEQ multiplex PCR, and TCRdb holds only the in-frame ones, with some missing. The table includes under 130,000 clones, approximately 80% detected once. Sequenced material: PBMCs. Every receptor here comes from a male donor in good health and CMV-seronegative.

Concerning this clone itself: The limits of the CDR3 on the DNA are not certain, so only TCRdb's listed CDR3 is given. The V call is TRBV2, the J call TRBJ2-5; TRBD1, as called in the table, went unchecked against the DNA. The CDR3 sequence runs 16 residues, both termini included. Germline loops: CDR1 SNHLY, CDR2 FYNNEI. This CDR3 reads CASSETPGQAILAQYF.

This clone was counted a few times. The chain has TRBV14 and TRBJ2-1, with TRBD2 matching over 15 bases. After removal of 0 bases from V and 6 bases from J, the junction contained 12 bases not matched to a gene. Germline V gives CDR1 SGHDN, CDR2 FVKESK. The CDR3 consists of 20 residues. This chain's CDR3 is CASSQDLGLAGGQRGNEQFF. The CDR3 DNA reads TGTGCCAGCAGCCAAGACTTGGGACTAGCGGGAGGCCAAAGGGGCAATGAGCAGTTCTTC.

As to this clone: Sequence at one end of the junction differs from germline and may be a read error. The CDR3 spells CASSLDDGYERYF. The CDR3 nucleotides read TGCGCCAGCAGCTTGGATGACGGCTACGAGCGGTACTTC. This chain joins TRBV5-1 and TRBJ2-7; unclear D gene. The CDR3 is 13 residues long. CDR1 and CDR2 (germline): SGHRS, YFSETQ.

The genes are TRBV7-8 and TRBJ2-7; 10 nucleotides match TRBD1. The CDR3 length is 14 residues. The J segment lost 6 bases and the V segment lost 5 bases, leaving 7 bases of the junction unmatched. Germline V gene lookup returns CDR1 SGHVS and CDR2 FQNEAQ. The CDR3 here is CASSPGTGVIEQYF. The CDR3 DNA reads as TGTGCCAGCAGCCCCGGGACAGGGGTGATCGAGCAGTACTTC.

A single count supports this clone. The J gene is TRBJ2-5, the V gene TRBV12-5, with no clear D. The CDR3 totals 13 residues. The germline V and J ends were trimmed by 6 bases and 5 bases, with 13 bases remaining between them. In germline, CDR1 is LGHNT, CDR2 FRNRAP. The CDR3 nucleotides are TGTGCTAGTGGGAGGAAGATTGGCGAGACCCAGTACTTC. As protein: CASGRKIGETQYF.

The rearrangement uses TRBV4-3 and TRBJ1-6; 9 bases fit TRBD1. V lost 4 bases and J lost 7; bases outside the gene matches: 11. Looked up from germline, CDR1 is LGHNA and CDR2 is YSLEER. The CDR3 has 17 residues. For the CDR3, the DNA is TGCGCCAGCAGCCCCAGGTCGCCGGACAGGGGCAATTCACCCCTCCACTTT. It specifies CASSPRSPDRGNSPLHF.

J is TRBJ1-2 and V is TRBV10-3; D perhaps matches TRBD1 (5 bases). V was cut by 3 bases and J by 8 bases, with 16 bases left in between. This CDR3 has 14 amino acids. Germline V gene sequence: CDR1 ENHRY, CDR2 SYGVKD. CDR3 sequence (DNA): TGTGCCATCAGTGACTTAGGGAAGGGGCGAGGCTACACCTTC. Encoded protein: CAISDLGKGRGYTF.

The gene calls are TRBV6-1 and TRBJ1-5; 9 bases are shared with TRBD1. V shed 3 bases and J 6 bases; nucleotides not matched to a gene: 9. The length of the CDR3 is 16 residues. Per the germline V gene, CDR1 is MNHNS and CDR2 is SASEGT. The CDR3: CASSETNRGRGQPQHF. CDR3 bases: TGTGCCAGCAGTGAGACAAACAGGGGGCGCGGTCAGCCCCAGCATTTT.

The chain recombines TRBV4-3 with TRBJ2-7, with D possibly TRBD1 on 5 matching bases. The V end was cut by 2 bases, the J end by 5 bases, with 7 bases between. The CDR3 sequence is 12 residues long. Germline lookup yields CDR1 LGHNA and CDR2 YSLEER. Here the CDR3 reads CASSQQGDEQYF. The CDR3 nucleotides are TGCGCCAGCAGCCAACAGGGCGACGAGCAGTACTTC.

This chain connects TRBV18 to TRBJ1-1; possibly TRBD1 for D (6 bases). There are 15 residues in the CDR3. Per germline, CDR1 KGHSH and CDR2 LQKENI. V lost 0 bases to trimming and J lost 3 bases, with 11 bases between them. The CDR3: CASSPPMGADTEAFF. CDR3 nucleotides: TGTGCCAGCTCACCACCGATGGGGGCGGACACTGAAGCTTTCTTT.